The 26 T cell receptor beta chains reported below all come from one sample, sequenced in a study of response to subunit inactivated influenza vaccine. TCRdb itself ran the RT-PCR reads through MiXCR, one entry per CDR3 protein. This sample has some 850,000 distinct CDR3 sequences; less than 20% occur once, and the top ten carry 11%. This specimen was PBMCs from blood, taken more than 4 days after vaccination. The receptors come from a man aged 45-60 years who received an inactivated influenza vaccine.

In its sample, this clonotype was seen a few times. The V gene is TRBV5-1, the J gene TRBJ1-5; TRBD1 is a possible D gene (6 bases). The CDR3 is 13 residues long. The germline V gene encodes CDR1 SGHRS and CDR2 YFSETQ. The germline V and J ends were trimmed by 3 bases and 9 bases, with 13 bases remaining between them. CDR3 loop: CASSWEGGMPQHF. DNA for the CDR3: TGCGCCAGCAGCTGGGAAGGGGGTATGCCCCAGCATTTT.

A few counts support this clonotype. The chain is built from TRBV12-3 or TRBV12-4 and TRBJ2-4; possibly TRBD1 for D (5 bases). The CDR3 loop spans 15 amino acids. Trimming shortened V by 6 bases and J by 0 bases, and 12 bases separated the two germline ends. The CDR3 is CASSSGHLAKNIQYF. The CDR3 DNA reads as TGTGCCAGCAGCTCAGGACACCTAGCCAAAAACATTCAGTACTTC.

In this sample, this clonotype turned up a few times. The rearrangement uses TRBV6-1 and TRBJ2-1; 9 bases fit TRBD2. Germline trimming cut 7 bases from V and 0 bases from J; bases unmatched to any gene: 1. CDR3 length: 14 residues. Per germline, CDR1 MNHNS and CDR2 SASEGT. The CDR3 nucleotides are TGTGCCAGCAAGCGGGAGGCCTCCTACAATGAGCAGTTCTTC. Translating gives CASKREASYNEQFF.

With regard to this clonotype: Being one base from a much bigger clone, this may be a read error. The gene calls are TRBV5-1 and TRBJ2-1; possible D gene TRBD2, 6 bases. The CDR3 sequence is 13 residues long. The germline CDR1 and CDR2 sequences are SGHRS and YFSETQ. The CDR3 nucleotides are TGCGCCAGCAGTCCAGGACTAAACAATGAGCAGTGCTTC. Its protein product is CASSPGLNNEQCF.

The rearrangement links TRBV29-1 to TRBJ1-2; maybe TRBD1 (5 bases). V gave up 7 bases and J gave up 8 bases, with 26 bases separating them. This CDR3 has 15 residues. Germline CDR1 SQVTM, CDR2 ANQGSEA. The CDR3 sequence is CSAVLPGPYRPGYTF. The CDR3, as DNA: TGCAGCGCCGTGCTGCCGGGACCCTACCGGCCAGGCTACACCTTC.

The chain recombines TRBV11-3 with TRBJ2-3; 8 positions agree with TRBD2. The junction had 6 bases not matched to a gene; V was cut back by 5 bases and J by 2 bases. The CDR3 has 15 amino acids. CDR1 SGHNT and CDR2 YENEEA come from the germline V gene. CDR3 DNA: TGTGCCAGCAGCCCGGGGGGGGCCTACACAGATACGCAGTATTTT. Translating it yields CASSPGGAYTDTQYF.

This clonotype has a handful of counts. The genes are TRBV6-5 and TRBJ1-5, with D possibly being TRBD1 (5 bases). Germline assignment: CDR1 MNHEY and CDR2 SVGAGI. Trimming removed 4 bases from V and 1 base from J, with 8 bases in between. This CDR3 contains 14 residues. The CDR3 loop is CASSSRGSNQPQHF. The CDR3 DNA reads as TGTGCCAGCAGTTCCCGGGGGAGCAATCAGCCCCAGCATTTT.

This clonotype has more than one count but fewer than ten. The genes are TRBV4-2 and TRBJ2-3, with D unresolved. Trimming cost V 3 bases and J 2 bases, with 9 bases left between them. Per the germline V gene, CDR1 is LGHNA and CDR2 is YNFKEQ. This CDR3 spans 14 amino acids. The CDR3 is CASSQGLITDTQYF. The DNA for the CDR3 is TGTGCCAGCAGCCAGGGCCTCATCACAGATACGCAGTATTTT.

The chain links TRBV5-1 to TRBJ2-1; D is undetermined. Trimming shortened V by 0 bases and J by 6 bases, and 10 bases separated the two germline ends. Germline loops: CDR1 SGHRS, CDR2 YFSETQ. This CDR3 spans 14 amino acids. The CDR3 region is CASSLDYGGNEQFF. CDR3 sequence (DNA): TGCGCCAGCAGCTTGGATTATGGCGGCAATGAGCAGTTCTTC.

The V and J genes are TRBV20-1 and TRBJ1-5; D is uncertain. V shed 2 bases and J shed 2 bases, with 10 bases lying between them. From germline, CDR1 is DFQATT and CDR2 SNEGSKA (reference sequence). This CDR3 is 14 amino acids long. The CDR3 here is CSARRTDGNQPQHF. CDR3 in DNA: TGCAGTGCTAGACGAACCGACGGCAATCAGCCCCAGCATTTT.

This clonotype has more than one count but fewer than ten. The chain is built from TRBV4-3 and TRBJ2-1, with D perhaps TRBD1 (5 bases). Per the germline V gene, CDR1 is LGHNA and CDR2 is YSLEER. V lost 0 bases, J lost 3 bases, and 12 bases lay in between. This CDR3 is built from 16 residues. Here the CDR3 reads CASSQDGRGFYNEQFF. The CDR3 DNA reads TGCGCCAGCAGCCAAGATGGAAGGGGCTTCTACAATGAGCAGTTCTTC.

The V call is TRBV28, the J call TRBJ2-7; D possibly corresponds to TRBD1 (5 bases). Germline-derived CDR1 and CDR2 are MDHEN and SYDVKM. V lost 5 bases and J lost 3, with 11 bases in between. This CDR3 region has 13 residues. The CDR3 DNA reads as TGTGCCAGCAGTCCCTATCAGGGCTACGAGCAGTACTTC. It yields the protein CASSPYQGYEQYF.

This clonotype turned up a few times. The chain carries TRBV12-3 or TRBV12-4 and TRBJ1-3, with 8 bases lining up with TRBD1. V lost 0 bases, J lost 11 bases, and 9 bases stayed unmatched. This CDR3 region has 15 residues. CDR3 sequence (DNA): TGTGCCAGCAGTTTAGCCCCAGGGGGCGAAAGCGCCATATATTTT. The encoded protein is CASSLAPGGESAIYF.

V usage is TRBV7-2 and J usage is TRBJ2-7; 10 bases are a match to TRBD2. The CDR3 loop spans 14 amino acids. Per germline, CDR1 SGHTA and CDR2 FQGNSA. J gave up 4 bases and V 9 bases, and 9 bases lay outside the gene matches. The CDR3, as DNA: TGTGCCAGTAAGGGAACTAGCGGGAAATACGAGCAGTACTTC. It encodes CASKGTSGKYEQYF.

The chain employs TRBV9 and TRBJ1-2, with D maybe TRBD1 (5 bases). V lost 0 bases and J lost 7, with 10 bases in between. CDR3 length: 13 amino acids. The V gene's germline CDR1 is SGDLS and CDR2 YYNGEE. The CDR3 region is CASSVGGEGGYTF. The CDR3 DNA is TGTGCCAGCAGCGTAGGAGGGGAAGGTGGCTACACCTTC.

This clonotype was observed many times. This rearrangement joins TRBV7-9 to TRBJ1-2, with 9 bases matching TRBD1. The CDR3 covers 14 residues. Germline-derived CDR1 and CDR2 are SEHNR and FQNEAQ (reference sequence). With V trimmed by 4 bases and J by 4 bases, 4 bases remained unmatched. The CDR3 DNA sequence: TGTGCCAGCAGCTCCGGGACAGGGAGCTATGGCTACACCTTC. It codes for CASSSGTGSYGYTF.

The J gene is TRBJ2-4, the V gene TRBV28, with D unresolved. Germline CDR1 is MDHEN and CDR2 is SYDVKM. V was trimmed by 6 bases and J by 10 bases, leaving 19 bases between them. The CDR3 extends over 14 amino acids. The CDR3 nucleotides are TGTGCCAGCAGCCCTCTTGGCCTCGAGGATATTCAGTACTTC. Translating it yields CASSPLGLEDIQYF.

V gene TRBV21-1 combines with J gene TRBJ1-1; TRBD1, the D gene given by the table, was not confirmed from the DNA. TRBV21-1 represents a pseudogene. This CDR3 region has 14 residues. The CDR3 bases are TGTGCCAGCAGCCCAACGGGACAAAACACTGAAGCTTTCTTT. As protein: CASSPTGQNTEAFF.

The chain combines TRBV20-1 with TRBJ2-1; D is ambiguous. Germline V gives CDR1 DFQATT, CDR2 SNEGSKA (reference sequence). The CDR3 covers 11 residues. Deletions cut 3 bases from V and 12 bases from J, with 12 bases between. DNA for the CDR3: TGCAGTGCTAGCGACTCGACATTGCAGTTCTTC. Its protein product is CSASDSTLQFF.

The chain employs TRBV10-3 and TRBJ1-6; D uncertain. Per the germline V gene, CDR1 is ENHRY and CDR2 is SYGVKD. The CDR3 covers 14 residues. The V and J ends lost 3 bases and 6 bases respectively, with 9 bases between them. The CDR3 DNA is TGTGCCATCAGTGACGAGGGAGGTAATTCACCCCTCCACTTT. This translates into CAISDEGGNSPLHF.

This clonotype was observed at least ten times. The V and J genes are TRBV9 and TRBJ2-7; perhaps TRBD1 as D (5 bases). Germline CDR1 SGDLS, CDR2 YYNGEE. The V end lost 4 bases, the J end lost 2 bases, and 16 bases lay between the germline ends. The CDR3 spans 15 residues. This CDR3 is CASSLESGATYEQYF. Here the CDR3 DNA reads TGTGCCAGCAGCCTAGAGAGTGGGGCGACCTACGAGCAGTACTTC.

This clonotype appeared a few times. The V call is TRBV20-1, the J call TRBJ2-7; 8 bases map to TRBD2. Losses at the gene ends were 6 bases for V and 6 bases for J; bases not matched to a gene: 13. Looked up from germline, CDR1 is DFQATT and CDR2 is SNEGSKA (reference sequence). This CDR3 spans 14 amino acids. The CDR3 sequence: CSAQTGTRLSEQYF. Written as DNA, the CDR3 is TGCAGTGCGCAGACCGGGACTAGACTCTCCGAGCAGTACTTC.

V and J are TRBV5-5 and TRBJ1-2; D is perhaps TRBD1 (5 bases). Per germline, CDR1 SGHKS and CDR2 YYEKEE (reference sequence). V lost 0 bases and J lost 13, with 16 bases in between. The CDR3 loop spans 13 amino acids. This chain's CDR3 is CASSLEGRRRGTF. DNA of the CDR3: TGTGCCAGCAGCTTGGAAGGCCGGAGAAGGGGCACCTTC.

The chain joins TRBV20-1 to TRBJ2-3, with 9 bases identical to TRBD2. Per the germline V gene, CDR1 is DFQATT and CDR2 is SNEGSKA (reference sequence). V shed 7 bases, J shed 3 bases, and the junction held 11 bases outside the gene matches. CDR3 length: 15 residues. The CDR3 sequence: CSVHDSGSMTDTQYF. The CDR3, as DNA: TGCAGTGTTCACGATAGCGGGAGTATGACAGATACGCAGTATTTT.

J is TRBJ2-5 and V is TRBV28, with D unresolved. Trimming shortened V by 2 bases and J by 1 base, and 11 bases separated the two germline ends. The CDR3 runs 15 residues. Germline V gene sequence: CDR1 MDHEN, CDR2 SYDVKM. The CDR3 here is CASSLQQEIQETQYF. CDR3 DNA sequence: TGTGCCAGCAGTTTACAGCAGGAGATCCAAGAGACCCAGTACTTC.

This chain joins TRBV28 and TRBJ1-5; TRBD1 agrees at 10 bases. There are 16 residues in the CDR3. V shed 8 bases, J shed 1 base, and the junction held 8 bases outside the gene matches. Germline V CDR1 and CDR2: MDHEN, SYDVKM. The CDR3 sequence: CASRGTGVTSNQPQHF. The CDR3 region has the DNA TGTGCCAGCCGAGGGACAGGGGTGACGAGCAATCAGCCCCAGCATTTT.